This TCR beta chain was retrieved from a study of T-cell reconstitution after alpha-beta-depleted transplantation in children. Unique molecular identifiers were built into the TCRbeta library. TCRdb re-analysed the PCR reads in MiXCR, keeping a single row per CDR3 protein. The data show hundreds of thousands of distinct CDR3 sequences, with more than 20% seen just once and less than 3.5% held by the top ten. This clonotype was recorded a few times. The sample consisted of PBMCs, taken before TCRalphabeta/CD19-depleted stem cell transplant. The receptor was derived from a girl aged 2-9 years with Fanconi anemia, due to receive a stem cell transplant.

Written as DNA, the CDR3 is TGTGCCAGCAGTTTTCAGGGGGCGAGTGAAGAGACCCAGTACTTC. Residues: CASSFQGASEETQYF. The chain couples TRBV7-2 to TRBJ2-5; 8 positions agree with TRBD1. Germline V CDR1 and CDR2: SGHTA, FQGNSA. The CDR3 is 15 amino acids. After removal of 6 bases from V and 3 bases from J, the junction contained 9 bases not matched to a gene.